The clone carrying this T cell receptor beta chain has just one count. The data stem from a study of technical replicates of blood from four donors. Repertoires were generated with immunoSEQ multiplex PCR, while TCRdb's copy carries only in-frame clones and drops some. Altogether about 83,000 clones are present, 92% being singletons, with the ten largest covering 0.27%. Germline assignment: CDR1 MDHEN and CDR2 SYDVKM. V gave up 5 bases and J gave up 0 bases, with 17 bases separating them. CDR3 length: 16 residues. This clonotype was sampled from a human donor in good health. The rearrangement uses TRBV28 and TRBJ2-7; D is possibly TRBD1 (5 bases). Material: T cells isolated from PBMCs. The CDR3: CASSPHRQSYSYEQYF. CDR3 coding DNA: TGTGCCAGCAGTCCTCACAGGCAATCGTACTCCTACGAGCAGTACTTC.